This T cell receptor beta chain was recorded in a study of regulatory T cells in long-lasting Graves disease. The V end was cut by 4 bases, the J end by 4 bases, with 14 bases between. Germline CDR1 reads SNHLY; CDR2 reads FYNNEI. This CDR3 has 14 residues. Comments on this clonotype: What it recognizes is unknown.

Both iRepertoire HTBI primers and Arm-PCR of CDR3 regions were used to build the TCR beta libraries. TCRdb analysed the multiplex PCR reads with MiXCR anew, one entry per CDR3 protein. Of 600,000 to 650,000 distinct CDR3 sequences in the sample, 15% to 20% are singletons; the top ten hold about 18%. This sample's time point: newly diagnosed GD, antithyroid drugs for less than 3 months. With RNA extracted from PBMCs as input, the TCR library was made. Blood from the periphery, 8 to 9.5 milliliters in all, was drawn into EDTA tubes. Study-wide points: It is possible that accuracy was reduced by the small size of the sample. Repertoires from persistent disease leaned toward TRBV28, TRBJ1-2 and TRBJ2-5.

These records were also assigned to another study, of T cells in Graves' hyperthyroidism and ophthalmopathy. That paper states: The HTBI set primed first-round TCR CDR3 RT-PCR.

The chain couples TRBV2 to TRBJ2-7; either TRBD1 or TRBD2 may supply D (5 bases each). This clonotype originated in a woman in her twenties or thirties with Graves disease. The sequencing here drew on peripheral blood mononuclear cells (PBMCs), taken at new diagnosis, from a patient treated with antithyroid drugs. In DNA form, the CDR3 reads TGTGCCAGCAGTGCGGGACCGACTTCTTACGAGCAGTACTTC. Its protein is CASSAGPTSYEQYF.